This TCR beta chain was documented in a study of blood T cells in healthy people across ages. Broader study findings: A roughly linear fall in TCR beta diversity per million T cells was seen with increasing age.

On this clonotype itself: As yet, its antigen is unknown.

The CDR3 covers 17 residues. Losses at the gene ends were 6 bases for V and 3 bases for J; bases not matched to a gene: 14. Germline V gene sequence: CDR1 ENHRY, CDR2 SYGVKD. Through a sample-barcoded 5' primer and a J-beta primer mix, a second PCR was run for roughly 7 to 11 cycles. TCRdb called the 5' RACE reads again in MiXCR, with one record for every CDR3 protein. The data contain about 1.5 million distinct CDR3 sequences, 40% to 45% of them singletons. Each sample provided at least 5 micrograms of extracted total RNA. Sequencing input: blood. The chain links TRBV10-3 to TRBJ2-3; 8 bases align to TRBD1. The sequence was collected from a woman younger than 35 in good health. Here the CDR3 DNA reads TGTGCCATCAGATCGCCTGAAGGGACAGGACAAACAGATACGCAGTATTTT. This translates into CAIRSPEGTGQTDTQYF.